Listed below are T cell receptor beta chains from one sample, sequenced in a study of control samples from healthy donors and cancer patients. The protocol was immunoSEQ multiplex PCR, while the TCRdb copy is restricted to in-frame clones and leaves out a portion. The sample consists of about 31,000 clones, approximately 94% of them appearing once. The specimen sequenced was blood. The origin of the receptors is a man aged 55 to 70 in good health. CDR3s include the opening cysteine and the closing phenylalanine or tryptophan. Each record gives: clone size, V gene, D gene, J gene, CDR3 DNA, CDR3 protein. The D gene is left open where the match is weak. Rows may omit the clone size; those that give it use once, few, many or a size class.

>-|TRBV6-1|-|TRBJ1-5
TGTGCCAGCAGTGACCTCGGGGGTAGCAATCAGCCCCAGCATTTT
CASSDLGGSNQPQHF
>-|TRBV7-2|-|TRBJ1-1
TGTGCCAGCAGCTTAGCGGGCAGGGGAACGAACACTGAAGCTTTCTTT
CASSLAGRGTNTEAFF
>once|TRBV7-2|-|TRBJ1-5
TGTGCCAGCAGCAGGGACGGGAACAATCAGCCCCAGCATTTT
CASSRDGNNQPQHF
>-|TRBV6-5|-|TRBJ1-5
TGTGCCAGCAGTTACAGTCGAGATCAGCCCCAGCATTTT
CASSYSRDQPQHF
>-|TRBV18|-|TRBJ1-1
TGTGCCAGCTCACGCACCGACGGGACAATCACTGAAGCTTTCTTT
CASSRTDGTITEAFF
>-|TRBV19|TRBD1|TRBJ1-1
TGTGCCAGTACCCGGACAGGGGGAACTGAAGCTTTCTTT
CASTRTGGTEAFF
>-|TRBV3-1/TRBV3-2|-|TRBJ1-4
TGTGCCAGCAGCCGTCGGGGGGCTTTTAATGAAAAACTGTTTTTT
CASSRRGAFNEKLFF
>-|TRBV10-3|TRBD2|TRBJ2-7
TGTGCCATCAATAGCGGGGGGGCGGAAGAGCAGTACTTC
CAINSGGAEEQYF
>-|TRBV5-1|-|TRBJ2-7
TGCGCCAGCAGCTTGGCCGGACAGCATTCCTACGAGCAGTACTTC
CASSLAGQHSYEQYF
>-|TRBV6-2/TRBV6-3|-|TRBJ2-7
TGTGCCAGCAGTTACTCGGCCAGGGGAAGCGACGAGCAGTACTTC
CASSYSARGSDEQYF
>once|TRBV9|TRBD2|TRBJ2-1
TGTGCCAGCAGCGTAGGACCGGGACTAGGGGGGAATGAGCAGTTCTTC
CASSVGPGLGGNEQFF
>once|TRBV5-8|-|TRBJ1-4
TGTGCCAGCAGCTTTCAACGGAATGAAAAACTGTTTTTT
CASSFQRNEKLFF
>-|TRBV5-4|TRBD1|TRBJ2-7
TGTGCCAGCAGCCCGAGGGGGACAGGCTCGCACGAGCAGTACTTC
CASSPRGTGSHEQYF
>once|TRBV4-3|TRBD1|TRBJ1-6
TGCGCCAGCAGCCAACAGGGGGAGAGGTCACCCCTCCACTTT
CASSQQGERSPLHF
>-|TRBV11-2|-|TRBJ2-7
TGTGCCAGCAGCTTAGTAACGGGGTCCATTAACGAGCAGTACTTC
CASSLVTGSINEQYF
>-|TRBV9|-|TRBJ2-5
TGTGCCAGCAGCGTAGCGGGGGGCCGCCCGGAGACCCAGTACTTC
CASSVAGGRPETQYF
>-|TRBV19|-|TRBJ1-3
TGTGCCAGTAGTCCTGACCGGGACGGAGGAAACACCATATATTTT
CASSPDRDGGNTIYF
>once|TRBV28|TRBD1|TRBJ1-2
TGTGCCAGCAGTGTACTTAGGGGACAGCAGACTGGAGGCTACACCTTC
CASSVLRGQQTGGYTF
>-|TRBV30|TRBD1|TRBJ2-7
TGTGCCTGGGCTCCGGGACAGGGTCTCCACGAGCAGTACTTC
CAWAPGQGLHEQYF
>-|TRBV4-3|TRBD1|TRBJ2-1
TGCGCCAGCAGCCAAGGACAGGGGGCATACAATGAGCAGTTCTTC
CASSQGQGAYNEQFF
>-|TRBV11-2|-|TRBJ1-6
TGTGCCAGCAGCTCTCAGGGGTATTCACCCCTCCACTTT
CASSSQGYSPLHF
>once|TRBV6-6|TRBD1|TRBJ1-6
TGTGCCAGCAGACAAACAGGGGGTTCCTATAATTCACCCCTCCACTTT
CASRQTGGSYNSPLHF
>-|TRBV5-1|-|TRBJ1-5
TGCGCCAGCAGCTTCGGCTCAGCTGTCCGGAGCTACCAGCCCCAGCATTTT
CASSFGSAVRSYQPQHF
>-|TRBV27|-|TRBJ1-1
TGTGCCAGCTCCCAGCCCCCGAACACTGAAGCTTTCTTT
CASSQPPNTEAFF
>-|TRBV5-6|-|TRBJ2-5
TGTGCCAGCAGCTTGAGGGGACTTCAAGAGACCCAGTACTTC
CASSLRGLQETQYF
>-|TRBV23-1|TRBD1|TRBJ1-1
TGCGCCAGCAGTCATCCAGGTAACGGACAGGGTTTCGACCCAAACACTGAAGCTTTCTTT
CASSHPGNGQGFDPNTEAFF
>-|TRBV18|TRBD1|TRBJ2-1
TGTGCCAGTAATGACGGGACAGGGAATTACAATGAGCAGTTCTTC
CASNDGTGNYNEQFF
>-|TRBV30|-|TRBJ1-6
TGTGCCTGGACCACAGGGCTGTATAATTCACCCCTCCACTTT
CAWTTGLYNSPLHF
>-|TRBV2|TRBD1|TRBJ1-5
TGTGCCAGCAGTGAACCAGGACAGGGGCCCCAGCATTTT
CASSEPGQGPQHF
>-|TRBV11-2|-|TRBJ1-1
TGTGCCAGCAGCTTAGAACGGGCTGTGAACACTGAAGCTTTCTTT
CASSLERAVNTEAFF
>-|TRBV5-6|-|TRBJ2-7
TGTGCCAGCAGCTTCGCGGGCTACGAGCAGTACTTC
CASSFAGYEQYF
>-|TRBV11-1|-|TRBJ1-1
TGTGCCAGCAGCTTAGGGGTGAACACTGAAGCTTTCTTT
CASSLGVNTEAFF
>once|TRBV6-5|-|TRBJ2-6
TGTGCCAGCAGCTTGGGGGGGGCCAACGTCCTGACTTTC
CASSLGGANVLTF
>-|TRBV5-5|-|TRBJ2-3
TGTGCCAGCAGCCACTCGGGGCTTGATCGCGACACTAGCACAGATACGCAGTATTTT
CASSHSGLDRDTSTDTQYF